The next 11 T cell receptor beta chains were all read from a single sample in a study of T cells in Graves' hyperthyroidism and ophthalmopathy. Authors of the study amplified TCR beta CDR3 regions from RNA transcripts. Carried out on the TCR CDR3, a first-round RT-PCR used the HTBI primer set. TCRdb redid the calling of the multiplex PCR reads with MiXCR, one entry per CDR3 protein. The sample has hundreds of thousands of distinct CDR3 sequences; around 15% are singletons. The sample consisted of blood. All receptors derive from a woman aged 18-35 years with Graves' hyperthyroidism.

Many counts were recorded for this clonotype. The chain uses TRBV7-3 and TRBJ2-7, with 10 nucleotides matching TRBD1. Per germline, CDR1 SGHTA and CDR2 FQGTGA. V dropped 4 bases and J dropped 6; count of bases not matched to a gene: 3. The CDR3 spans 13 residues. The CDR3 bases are TGTGCCAGCAGCTCCGGACAGGGGGGCGAGCAGTACTTC. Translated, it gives CASSSGQGGEQYF.

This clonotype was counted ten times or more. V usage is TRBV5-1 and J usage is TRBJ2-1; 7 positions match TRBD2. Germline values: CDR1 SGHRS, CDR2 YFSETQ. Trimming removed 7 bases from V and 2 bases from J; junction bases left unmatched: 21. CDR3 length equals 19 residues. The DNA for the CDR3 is TGCGCCAGCCGAGAAACCGGGACTAAGGTCCTGGGCCCCTACAATGAGCAGTTCTTC. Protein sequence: CASRETGTKVLGPYNEQFF.

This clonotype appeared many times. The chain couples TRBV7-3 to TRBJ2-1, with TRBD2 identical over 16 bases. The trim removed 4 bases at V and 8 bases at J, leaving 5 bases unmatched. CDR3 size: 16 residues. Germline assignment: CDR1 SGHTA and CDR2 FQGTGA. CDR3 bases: TGTGCCAGCAGCTCCTTCGGGACTAGCGGGAGGGATGAGCAGTTCTTC. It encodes CASSSFGTSGRDEQFF.

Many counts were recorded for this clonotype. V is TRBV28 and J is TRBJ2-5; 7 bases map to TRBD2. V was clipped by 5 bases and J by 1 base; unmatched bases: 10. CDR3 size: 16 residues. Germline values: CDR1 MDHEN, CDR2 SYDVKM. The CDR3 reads CASSPRDYQLQETQYF. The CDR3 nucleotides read TGTGCCAGCAGTCCGCGGGACTACCAGCTCCAAGAGACCCAGTACTTC. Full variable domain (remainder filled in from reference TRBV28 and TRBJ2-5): DVKVTQSSRYLVKRTGEKVFLECVQDMDHENMFWYRQDPGLGLRLIYFSYDVKMKEKGDIPEGYSVSREKKERFSLILESASTNQTSMYLCASSPRDYQLQETQYFGPGTRLLVL.

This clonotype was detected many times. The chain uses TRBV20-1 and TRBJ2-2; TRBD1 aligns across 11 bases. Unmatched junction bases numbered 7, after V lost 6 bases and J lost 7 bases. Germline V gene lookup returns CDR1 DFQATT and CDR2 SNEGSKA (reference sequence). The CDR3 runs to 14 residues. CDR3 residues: CSAWTGGRVGELFF. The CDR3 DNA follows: TGCAGTGCCTGGACAGGGGGCAGGGTCGGGGAGCTGTTTTTT.

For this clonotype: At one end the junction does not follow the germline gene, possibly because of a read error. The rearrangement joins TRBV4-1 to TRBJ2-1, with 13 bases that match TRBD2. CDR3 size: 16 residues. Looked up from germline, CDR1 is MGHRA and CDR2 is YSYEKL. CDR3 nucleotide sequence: TGTGCCAGCAGCCCTGGGGGACTAGCGGGAAGGAATGAGCAGTTCTTC. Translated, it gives CASSPGGLAGRNEQFF.

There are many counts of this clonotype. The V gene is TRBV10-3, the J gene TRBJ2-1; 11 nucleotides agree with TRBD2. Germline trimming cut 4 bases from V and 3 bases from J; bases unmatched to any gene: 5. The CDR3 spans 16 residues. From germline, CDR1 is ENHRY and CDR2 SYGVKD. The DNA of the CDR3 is TGTGCCATCAGTGGGGCCGGGACTAGCGGCTACAATGAGCAGTTCTTC. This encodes CAISGAGTSGYNEQFF.

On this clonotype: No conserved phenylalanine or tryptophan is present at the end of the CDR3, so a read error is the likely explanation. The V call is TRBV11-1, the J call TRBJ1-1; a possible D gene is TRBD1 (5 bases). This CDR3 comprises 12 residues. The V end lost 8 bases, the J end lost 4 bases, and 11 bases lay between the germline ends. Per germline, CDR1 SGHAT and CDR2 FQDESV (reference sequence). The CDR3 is CASGAGRTEAFL. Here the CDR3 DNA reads TGTGCCAGCGGGGCAGGGCGCACTGAAGCTTTCCTT.

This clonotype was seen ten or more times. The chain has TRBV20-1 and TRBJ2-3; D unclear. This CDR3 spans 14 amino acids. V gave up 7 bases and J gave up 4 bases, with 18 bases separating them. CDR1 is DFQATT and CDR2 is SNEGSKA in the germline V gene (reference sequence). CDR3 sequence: CSGFPPLIADTQYF. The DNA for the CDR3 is TGCAGTGGCTTTCCACCGTTAATAGCAGATACGCAGTATTTT.

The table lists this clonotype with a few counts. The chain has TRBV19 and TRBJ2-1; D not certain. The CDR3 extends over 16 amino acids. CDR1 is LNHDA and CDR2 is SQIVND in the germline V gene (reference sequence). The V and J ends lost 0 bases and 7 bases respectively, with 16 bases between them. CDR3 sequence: CASSIEPPSPENEQFF. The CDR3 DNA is TGTGCCAGTAGTATAGAACCTCCCTCCCCGGAAAATGAGCAGTTCTTC.

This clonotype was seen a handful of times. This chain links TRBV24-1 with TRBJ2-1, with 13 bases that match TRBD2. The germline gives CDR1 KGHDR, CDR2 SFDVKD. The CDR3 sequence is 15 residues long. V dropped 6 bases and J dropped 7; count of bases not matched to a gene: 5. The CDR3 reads CATSTGTSGKNEQFF. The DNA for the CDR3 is TGTGCCACCAGTACCGGGACTAGCGGGAAAAATGAGCAGTTCTTC.